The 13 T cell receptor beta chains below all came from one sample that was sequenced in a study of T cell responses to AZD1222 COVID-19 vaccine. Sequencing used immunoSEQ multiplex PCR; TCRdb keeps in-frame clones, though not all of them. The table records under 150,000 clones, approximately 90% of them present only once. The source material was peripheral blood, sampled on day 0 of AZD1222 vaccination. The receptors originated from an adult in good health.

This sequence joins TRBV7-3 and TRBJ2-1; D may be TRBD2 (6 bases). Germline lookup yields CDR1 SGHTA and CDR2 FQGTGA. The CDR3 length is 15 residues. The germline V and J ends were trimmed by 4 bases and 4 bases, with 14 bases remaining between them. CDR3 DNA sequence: TGTGCCAGCAGCTCCTTGGGCGGGGATTACAATGAGCAGTTCTTC. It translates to CASSSLGGDYNEQFF.

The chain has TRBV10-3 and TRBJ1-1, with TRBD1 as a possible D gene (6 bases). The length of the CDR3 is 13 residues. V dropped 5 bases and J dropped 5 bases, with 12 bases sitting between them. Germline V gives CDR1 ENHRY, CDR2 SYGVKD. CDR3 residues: CAISTQGTTEAFF. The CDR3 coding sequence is TGTGCCATCAGTACTCAAGGGACAACTGAAGCTTTCTTT.

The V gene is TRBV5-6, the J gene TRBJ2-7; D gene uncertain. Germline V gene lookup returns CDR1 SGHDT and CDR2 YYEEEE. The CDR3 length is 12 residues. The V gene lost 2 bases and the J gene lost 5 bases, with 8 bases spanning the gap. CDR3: CASSLSSNEQYF. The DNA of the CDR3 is TGTGCCAGCAGCTTATCCTCGAACGAGCAGTACTTC.

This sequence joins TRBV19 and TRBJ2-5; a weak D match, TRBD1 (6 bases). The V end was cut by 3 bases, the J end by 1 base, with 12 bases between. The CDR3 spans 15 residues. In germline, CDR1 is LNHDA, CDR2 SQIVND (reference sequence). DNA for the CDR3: TGTGCCAGTAGTATTCAGACAGGCCTCCAAGAGACCCAGTACTTC. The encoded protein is CASSIQTGLQETQYF.

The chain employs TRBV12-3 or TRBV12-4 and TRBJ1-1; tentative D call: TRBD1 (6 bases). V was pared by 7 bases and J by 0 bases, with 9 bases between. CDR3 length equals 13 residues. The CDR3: CASTGTLNTEAFF. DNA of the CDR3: TGTGCCAGCACCGGGACACTGAACACTGAAGCTTTCTTT.

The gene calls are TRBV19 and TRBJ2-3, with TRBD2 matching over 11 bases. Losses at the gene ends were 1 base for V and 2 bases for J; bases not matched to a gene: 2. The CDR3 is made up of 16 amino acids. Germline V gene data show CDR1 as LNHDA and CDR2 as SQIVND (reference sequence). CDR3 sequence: CASSIVAGGITDTQYF. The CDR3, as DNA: TGTGCCAGTAGTATAGTAGCGGGGGGGATCACAGATACGCAGTATTTT.

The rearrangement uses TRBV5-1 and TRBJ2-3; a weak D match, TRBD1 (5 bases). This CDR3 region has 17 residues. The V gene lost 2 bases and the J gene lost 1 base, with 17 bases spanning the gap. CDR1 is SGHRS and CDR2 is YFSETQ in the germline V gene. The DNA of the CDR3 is TGCGCCAGCAGCTTAGGTCTTTTGGGGCTAGGCACAGATACGCAGTATTTT. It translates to CASSLGLLGLGTDTQYF.

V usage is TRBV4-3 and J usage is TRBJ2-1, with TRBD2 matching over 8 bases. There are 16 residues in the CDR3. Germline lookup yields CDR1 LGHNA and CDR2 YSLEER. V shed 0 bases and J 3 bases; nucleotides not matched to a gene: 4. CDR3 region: CASSQEGLAGYNEQFF. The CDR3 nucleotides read TGCGCCAGCAGCCAAGAAGGCCTAGCGGGCTACAATGAGCAGTTCTTC.

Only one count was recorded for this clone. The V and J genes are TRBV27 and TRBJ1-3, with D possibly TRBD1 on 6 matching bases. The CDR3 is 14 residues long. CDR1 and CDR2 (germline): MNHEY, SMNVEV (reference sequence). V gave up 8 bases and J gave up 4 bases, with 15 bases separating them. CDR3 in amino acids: CASGGRGSGNTIYF. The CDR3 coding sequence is TGTGCCAGCGGAGGCAGGGGATCAGGAAACACCATATATTTT.

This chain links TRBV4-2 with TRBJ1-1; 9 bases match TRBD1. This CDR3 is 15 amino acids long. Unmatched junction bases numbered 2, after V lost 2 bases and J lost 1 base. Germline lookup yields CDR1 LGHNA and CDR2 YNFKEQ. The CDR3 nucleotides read TGTGCCAGCAGCCAACGGACAGGGGAGAACACTGAAGCTTTCTTT. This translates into CASSQRTGENTEAFF.

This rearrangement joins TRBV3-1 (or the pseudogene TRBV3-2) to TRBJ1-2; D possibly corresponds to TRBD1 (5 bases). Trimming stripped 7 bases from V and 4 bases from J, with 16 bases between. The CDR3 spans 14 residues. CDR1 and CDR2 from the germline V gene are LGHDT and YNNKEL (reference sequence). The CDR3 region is CASTPGVTLYGYTF. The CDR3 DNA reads TGTGCCAGCACTCCGGGGGTTACCCTCTATGGCTACACCTTC.

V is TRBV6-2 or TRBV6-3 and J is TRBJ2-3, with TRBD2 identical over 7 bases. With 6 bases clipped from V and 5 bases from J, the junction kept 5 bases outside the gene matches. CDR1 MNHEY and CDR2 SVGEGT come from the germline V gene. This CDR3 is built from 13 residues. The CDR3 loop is CASSILAGDTQYF. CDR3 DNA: TGTGCCAGCAGCATCTTAGCGGGAGATACGCAGTATTTT.

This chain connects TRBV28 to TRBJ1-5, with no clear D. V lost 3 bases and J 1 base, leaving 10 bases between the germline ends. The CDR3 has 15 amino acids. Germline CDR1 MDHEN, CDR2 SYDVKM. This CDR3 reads CASSFIGMSNQPQHF. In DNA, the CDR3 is TGTGCCAGCAGTTTTATAGGAATGAGCAATCAGCCCCAGCATTTT.